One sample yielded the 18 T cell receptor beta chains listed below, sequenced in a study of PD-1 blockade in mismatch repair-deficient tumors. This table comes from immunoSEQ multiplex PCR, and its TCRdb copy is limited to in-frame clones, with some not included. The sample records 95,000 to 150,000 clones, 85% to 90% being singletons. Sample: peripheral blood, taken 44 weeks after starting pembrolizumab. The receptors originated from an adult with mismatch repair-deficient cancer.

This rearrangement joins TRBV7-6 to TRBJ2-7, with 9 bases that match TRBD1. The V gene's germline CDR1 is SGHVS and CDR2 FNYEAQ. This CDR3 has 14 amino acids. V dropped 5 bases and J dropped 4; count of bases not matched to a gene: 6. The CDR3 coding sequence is TGTGCCAGCAGCCCACCGGGACAGGGTTACGAGCAGTACTTC. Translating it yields CASSPPGQGYEQYF. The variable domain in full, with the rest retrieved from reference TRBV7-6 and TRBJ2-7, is GAGVSQSPRYKVTKRGQDVALRCDPISGHVSLYWYRQALGQGPEFLTYFNYEAQQDKSGLPNDRFSAERPEGSISTLTIQRTEQRDSAMYRCASSPPGQGYEQYFGPGTRLTVT.

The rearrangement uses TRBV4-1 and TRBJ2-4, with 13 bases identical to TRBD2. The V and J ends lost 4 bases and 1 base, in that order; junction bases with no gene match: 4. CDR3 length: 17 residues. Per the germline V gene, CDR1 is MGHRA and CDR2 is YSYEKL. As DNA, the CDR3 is TGCGCCAGCAGCCCTCTGACTAGCGGGAGGGCCAAAAACATTCAGTACTTC. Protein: CASSPLTSGRAKNIQYF.

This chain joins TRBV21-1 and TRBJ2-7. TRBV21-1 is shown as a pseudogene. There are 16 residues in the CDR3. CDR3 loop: CASSKVPHRMNYEQYF. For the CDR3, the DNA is TGTGCCAGCAGCAAAGTCCCTCATAGGATGAACTACGAGCAGTACTTC.

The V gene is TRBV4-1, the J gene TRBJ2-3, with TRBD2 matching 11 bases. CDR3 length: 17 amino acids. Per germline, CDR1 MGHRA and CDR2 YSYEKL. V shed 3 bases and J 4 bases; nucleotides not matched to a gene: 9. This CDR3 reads CASSQDIAGGRADTQYF. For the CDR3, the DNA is TGCGCCAGCAGCCAGGATATAGCGGGAGGGAGGGCAGATACGCAGTATTTT.

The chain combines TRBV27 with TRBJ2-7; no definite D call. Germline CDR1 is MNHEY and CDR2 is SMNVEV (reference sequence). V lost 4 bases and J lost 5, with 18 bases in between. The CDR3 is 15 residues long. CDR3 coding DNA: TGTGCCAGCAGTTCCTCTTGGATGGCAAACCACGAGCAGTACTTC. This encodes CASSSSWMANHEQYF.

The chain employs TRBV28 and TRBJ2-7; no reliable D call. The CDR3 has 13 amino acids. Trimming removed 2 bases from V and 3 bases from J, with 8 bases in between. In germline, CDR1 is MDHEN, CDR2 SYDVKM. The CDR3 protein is CASSLPANYEQYF. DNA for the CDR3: TGTGCCAGCAGTTTACCAGCGAACTACGAGCAGTACTTC.

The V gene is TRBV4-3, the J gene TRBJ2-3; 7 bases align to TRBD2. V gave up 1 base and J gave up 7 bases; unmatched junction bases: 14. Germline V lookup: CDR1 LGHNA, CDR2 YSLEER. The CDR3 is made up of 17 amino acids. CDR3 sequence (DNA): TGCGCCAGCAGCCAAGCCCGGCCCGGAGGGGAGGGATATACGCAGTATTTT. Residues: CASSQARPGGEGYTQYF.

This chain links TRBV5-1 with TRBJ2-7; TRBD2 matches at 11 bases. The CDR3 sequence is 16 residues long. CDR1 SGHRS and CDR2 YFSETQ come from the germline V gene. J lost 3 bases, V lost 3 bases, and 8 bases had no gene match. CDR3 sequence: CASSSLTSGSHYEQYF. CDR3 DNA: TGCGCCAGCAGCTCCCTAACTAGCGGGAGTCACTACGAGCAGTACTTC.

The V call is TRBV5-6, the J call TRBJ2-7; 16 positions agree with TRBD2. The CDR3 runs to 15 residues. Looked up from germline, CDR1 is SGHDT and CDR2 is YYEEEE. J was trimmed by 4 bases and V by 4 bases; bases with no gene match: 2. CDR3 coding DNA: TGTGCCAGCAGCCTGGGACTAGCGGGAGGGTACGAGCAGTACTTC. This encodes CASSLGLAGGYEQYF.

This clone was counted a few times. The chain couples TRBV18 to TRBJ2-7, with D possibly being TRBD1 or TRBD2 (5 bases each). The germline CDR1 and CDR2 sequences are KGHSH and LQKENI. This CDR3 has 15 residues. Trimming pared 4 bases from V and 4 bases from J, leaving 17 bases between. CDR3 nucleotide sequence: TGTGCCAGCTCACGTTTAACGGGACCCAGTTACGAGCAGTACTTC. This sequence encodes CASSRLTGPSYEQYF.

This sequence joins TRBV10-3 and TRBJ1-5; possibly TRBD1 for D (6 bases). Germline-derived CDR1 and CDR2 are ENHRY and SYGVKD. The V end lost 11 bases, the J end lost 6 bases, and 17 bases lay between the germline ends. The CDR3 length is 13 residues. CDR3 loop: CASGGGHRQPQHF. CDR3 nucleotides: TGTGCCTCCGGAGGGGGGCATCGTCAGCCCCAGCATTTT.

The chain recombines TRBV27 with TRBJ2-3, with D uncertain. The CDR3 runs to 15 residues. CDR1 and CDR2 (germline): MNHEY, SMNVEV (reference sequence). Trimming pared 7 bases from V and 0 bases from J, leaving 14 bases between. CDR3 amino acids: CASTKAHYSTDTQYF. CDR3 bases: TGTGCCAGCACCAAGGCCCATTATAGCACAGATACGCAGTATTTT.

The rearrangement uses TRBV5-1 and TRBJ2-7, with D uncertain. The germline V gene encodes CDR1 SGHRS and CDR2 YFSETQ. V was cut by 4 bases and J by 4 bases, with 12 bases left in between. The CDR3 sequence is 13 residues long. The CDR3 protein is CASSGVSTYEQYF. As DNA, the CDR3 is TGCGCCAGCAGCGGGGTCTCAACGTACGAGCAGTACTTC. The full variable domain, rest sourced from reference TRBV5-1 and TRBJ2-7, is KAGVTQTPRYLIKTRGQQVTLSCSPISGHRSVSWYQQTPGQGLQFLFEYFSETQRNKGNFPGRFSGRQFSNSRSEMNVSTLELGDSALYLCASSGVSTYEQYFGPGTRLTVT.

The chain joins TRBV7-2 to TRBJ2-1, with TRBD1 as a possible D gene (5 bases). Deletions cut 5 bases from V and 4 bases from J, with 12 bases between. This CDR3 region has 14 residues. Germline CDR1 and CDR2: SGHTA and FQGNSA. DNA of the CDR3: TGTGCCAGCAGCCCAGCCAGGGTTTACAATGAGCAGTTCTTC. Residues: CASSPARVYNEQFF.

The CDR3 protein is CAWSSGGVAGYTF. The DNA for the CDR3 is TGTGCCTGGAGCAGCGGCGGGGTAGCTGGCTACACCTTC. This chain joins TRBV30 and TRBJ1-2; D remains unclear. Looked up from germline, CDR1 is GTSNPN and CDR2 is SVGIG (reference sequence). V was shortened by 3 bases and J by 7 bases, with 15 bases between the two germline ends. The CDR3 contains 13 residues.

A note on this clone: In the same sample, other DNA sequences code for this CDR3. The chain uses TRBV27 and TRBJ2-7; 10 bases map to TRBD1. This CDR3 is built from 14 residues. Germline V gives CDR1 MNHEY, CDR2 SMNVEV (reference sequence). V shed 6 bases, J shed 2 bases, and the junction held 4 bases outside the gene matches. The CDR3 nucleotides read TGTGCCAGCAGCGCCGGGACAGGGGCCTACGAGCAGTACTTC. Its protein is CASSAGTGAYEQYF.

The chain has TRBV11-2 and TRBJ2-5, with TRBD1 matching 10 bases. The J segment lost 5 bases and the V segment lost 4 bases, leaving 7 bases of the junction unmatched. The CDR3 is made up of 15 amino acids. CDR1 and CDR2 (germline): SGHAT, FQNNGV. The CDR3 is CASSWTGGSLETQYF. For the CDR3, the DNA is TGTGCCAGCAGCTGGACAGGGGGGTCCTTGGAGACCCAGTACTTC.

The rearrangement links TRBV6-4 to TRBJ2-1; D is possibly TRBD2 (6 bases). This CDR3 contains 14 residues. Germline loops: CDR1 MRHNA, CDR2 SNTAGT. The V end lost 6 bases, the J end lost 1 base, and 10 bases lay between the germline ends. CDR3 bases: TGTGCCAGCAGCCGGGAGCCTTCCTACAATGAGCAGTTCTTC. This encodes CASSREPSYNEQFF.